A selection of T cell receptor beta chains follows, all from one sample in a study of tumor-infiltrating lymphocytes in primary liver carcinoma. MiXCR, run by TCRdb on the multiplex PCR reads, gives a single entry per CDR3 protein. The top ten hold approximately 30% of the sample, which has about 92,000 distinct CDR3 sequences, just under 70% seen once. The sequenced sample consisted of tumor-adjacent normal liver tissue. The receptor source for this set is a man aged 35 to 55 with primary liver carcinoma and hepatitis B virus infection. CDR3s include the opening cysteine and the closing phenylalanine or tryptophan. Each record gives: V gene, J gene, D gene, clone size, CDR3 DNA, CDR3 protein. The D gene is left open where the match is weak. Clone size, where shown, is once, few, many, or a class for clones that have expanded.

v_gene: TRBV4-1
j_gene: TRBJ2-1
d_gene: TRBD2
abundance: NA
CDR3nt: TGCGCCAGCATCCAAGCCCCCCCGGGGGGGCAGTTCTTC
CDR3aa: CASIQAPPGGQFF

v_gene: TRBV29-1
j_gene: TRBJ2-3
d_gene: NA
abundance: NA
CDR3nt: TGCAGCGTTGGAGACGGGGATACAGATACGCAGTATTTT
CDR3aa: CSVGDGDTDTQYF

v_gene: TRBV11-2
j_gene: TRBJ1-1
d_gene: TRBD1
abundance: NA
CDR3nt: TGTGCCAGCAGGCACAACCAGGACAGGGGAATGAACACCGAAGCTTTCTTT
CDR3aa: CASRHNQDRGMNTEAFF

v_gene: TRBV11-2
j_gene: TRBJ1-2
d_gene: NA
abundance: NA
CDR3nt: TGTGCCAGCAGCGACGGACTCGGGTATAGCTGCACCTTC
CDR3aa: CASSDGLGYSCTF

v_gene: TRBV30
j_gene: TRBJ2-1
d_gene: NA
abundance: few
CDR3nt: TGTGCCTGGAGGCTTGTGGGGATTGAGCAGTTCTTC
CDR3aa: CAWRLVGIEQFF

v_gene: TRBV4-2
j_gene: TRBJ2-5
d_gene: TRBD2
abundance: NA
CDR3nt: TGTGCCAGCAGCCTAGTAACTAGCGGGAGTAGAGAGACTCAGTACTTC
CDR3aa: CASSLVTSGSRETQYF

v_gene: TRBV4-1
j_gene: TRBJ2-7
d_gene: NA
abundance: NA
CDR3nt: TGCGCCAGCAGTCAAGATCCCACTGGGGCTGCGCAGTACTTC
CDR3aa: CASSQDPTGAAQYF

v_gene: TRBV6-4
j_gene: TRBJ2-3
d_gene: TRBD1
abundance: NA
CDR3nt: TGTATCAGCAGTGACTCGGCAGGGGGTACAGATACGCAGTATTTT
CDR3aa: CISSDSAGGTDTQYF

v_gene: TRBV11-2
j_gene: TRBJ2-4
d_gene: NA
abundance: NA
CDR3nt: TGTGCTAGCAGCAGGGCAGCGGCTGTCAACATTCAGTACTTC
CDR3aa: CASSRAAAVNIQYF

v_gene: TRBV2
j_gene: TRBJ1-6
d_gene: NA
abundance: once
CDR3nt: TGTGCCAGCAGTGAATCGGGGGGGCACAATTCACCCCTCCACTTT
CDR3aa: CASSESGGHNSPLHF

v_gene: TRBV6-6
j_gene: TRBJ2-1
d_gene: TRBD2
abundance: NA
CDR3nt: TGTGCCAGCACCGGGCCGACTAGCCTATCCTGCAATGAGCAGTTCTTC
CDR3aa: CASTGPTSLSCNEQFF

v_gene: TRBV29-1
j_gene: TRBJ2-5
d_gene: NA
abundance: many
CDR3nt: TGCAGCGTTGTCCCGCCCGGGGAGACCCAGTACTTC
CDR3aa: CSVVPPGETQYF

v_gene: TRBV10-3
j_gene: TRBJ2-1
d_gene: TRBD2
abundance: many
CDR3nt: TGTGCCATCGGTCGGGACTATCTCTACAATGAGCAGTTCTTC
CDR3aa: CAIGRDYLYNEQFF

v_gene: TRBV9
j_gene: TRBJ2-7
d_gene: TRBD2
abundance: once
CDR3nt: TGTGCCAGCAGTTCTGGGACTAGCGGGCACTTCTACGAGCAGTACTTC
CDR3aa: CASSSGTSGHFYEQYF

v_gene: TRBV6-6
j_gene: TRBJ1-2
d_gene: NA
abundance: NA
CDR3nt: TGTGCCAGCAGTTATTCCGGGGGAAACTATGGCTACGCCTTC
CDR3aa: CASSYSGGNYGYAF

v_gene: TRBV30
j_gene: TRBJ2-7
d_gene: TRBD1
abundance: NA
CDR3nt: TGTGCCTGGAGGACACAGGGGTGCGAACAGTACTTC
CDR3aa: CAWRTQGCEQYF

v_gene: TRBV10-3
j_gene: TRBJ2-3
d_gene: TRBD1
abundance: NA
CDR3nt: TGTGTCATCAGCGACAGGGATGGCACAGATACGCAGTATTTT
CDR3aa: CVISDRDGTDTQYF

v_gene: TRBV7-9
j_gene: TRBJ2-7
d_gene: NA
abundance: many
CDR3nt: TGTGCCAGCAGCTTAACTAGCAGCTACGAGCAGTACTTC
CDR3aa: CASSLTSSYEQYF

v_gene: TRBV28
j_gene: TRBJ2-6
d_gene: TRBD1
abundance: NA
CDR3nt: TGTGCCAGCAGAAGACAGGGGGCTGGGGCCAACGTCCTGACTTTC
CDR3aa: CASRRQGAGANVLTF

v_gene: TRBV28
j_gene: TRBJ2-3
d_gene: NA
abundance: NA
CDR3nt: TGTGCCAGCAAAAGCGGCGGAGATACGCAGTGTTTT
CDR3aa: CASKSGGDTQCF

v_gene: TRBV11-2
j_gene: TRBJ2-3
d_gene: TRBD2
abundance: NA
CDR3nt: TGTGTCACCAGCCCGCTAGCGGACGATACGCAGTATTTT
CDR3aa: CVTSPLADDTQYF

v_gene: TRBV5-1
j_gene: TRBJ2-2
d_gene: NA
abundance: NA
CDR3nt: TGCGCCGGCAGTAAGCTGGGGCCACCCGGGGAGCTGTTTTTT
CDR3aa: CAGSKLGPPGELFF

v_gene: TRBV6-1
j_gene: TRBJ2-1
d_gene: NA
abundance: many
CDR3nt: TGTGCCAGCAGTGAACAGAATGAGCAGTTCTTC
CDR3aa: CASSEQNEQFF

v_gene: TRBV14
j_gene: TRBJ2-1
d_gene: NA
abundance: NA
CDR3nt: TGTGCCAGCAGCCGAGCCCGGACAGCCTTATCCAATGAGCAGTTCTTC
CDR3aa: CASSRARTALSNEQFF

v_gene: TRBV6-6
j_gene: TRBJ1-1
d_gene: TRBD1
abundance: many
CDR3nt: TGTGCCAGCAGTTCCGGACAGGGGAACACTGAAGCTTTCTTT
CDR3aa: CASSSGQGNTEAFF

v_gene: TRBV29-1
j_gene: TRBJ2-1
d_gene: NA
abundance: many
CDR3nt: TGCAGCGTTACTATCAGCTCCTACAATGAGCAGTTCTTC
CDR3aa: CSVTISSYNEQFF

v_gene: TRBV6-5
j_gene: TRBJ2-7
d_gene: NA
abundance: NA
CDR3nt: TGTGCCAGCAGTTACTGGCGGGGCGGTAAGTACGAGCAGTACTTC
CDR3aa: CASSYWRGGKYEQYF

v_gene: TRBV29-1
j_gene: TRBJ1-1
d_gene: NA
abundance: NA
CDR3nt: TGCAGCGCTGCTGCGGGCATGAGCACTGAAGCTTTCTTT
CDR3aa: CSAAAGMSTEAFF

v_gene: TRBV30
j_gene: TRBJ2-3
d_gene: TRBD1
abundance: many
CDR3nt: TGTGCCTGCGACAGGGGGAGCACAGATACGCAGTATTTT
CDR3aa: CACDRGSTDTQYF

v_gene: TRBV12-3/TRBV12-4
j_gene: TRBJ2-1
d_gene: NA
abundance: many
CDR3nt: TGTGCCAGCAGTTTACCCCCGTCTAGCGATGAGCAGTTCTTC
CDR3aa: CASSLPPSSDEQFF

v_gene: TRBV11-2
j_gene: TRBJ1-1
d_gene: TRBD1
abundance: NA
CDR3nt: TGTGCCCGCACCCGGAGACAGGGCGAATGGGCTGAAGCTTTCTTT
CDR3aa: CARTRRQGEWAEAFF

v_gene: TRBV5-1
j_gene: TRBJ1-2
d_gene: TRBD1
abundance: NA
CDR3nt: TGCGCCAGCAGCCCCCAGGACAGGGGTCTGGATGGCTACACCTTC
CDR3aa: CASSPQDRGLDGYTF

v_gene: TRBV20-1
j_gene: TRBJ2-3
d_gene: TRBD2
abundance: NA
CDR3nt: TGCAGTGCTAGTGTAGCTAGCGGTACGGATACGCAGTATTTT
CDR3aa: CSASVASGTDTQYF

v_gene: TRBV29-1
j_gene: TRBJ2-7
d_gene: NA
abundance: NA
CDR3nt: TGCAGCGTTGGGGTCAGTGCGCAGTACTTC
CDR3aa: CSVGVSAQYF

v_gene: TRBV11-1
j_gene: TRBJ2-1
d_gene: TRBD2
abundance: NA
CDR3nt: TGTACCAGCAGCCTGGGACTAACGGGAGAAGTTGACAATGAGCAGTTTTTC
CDR3aa: CTSSLGLTGEVDNEQFF

v_gene: TRBV29-1
j_gene: TRBJ2-2
d_gene: NA
abundance: many
CDR3nt: TGCAGCGTTGAACGGGGACGGAGCACCGGGGAGCTGTTTTTT
CDR3aa: CSVERGRSTGELFF

v_gene: TRBV29-1
j_gene: TRBJ2-4
d_gene: NA
abundance: once
CDR3nt: TGCAGCCCGAACCACGACAGCACAAAAGCCAAAAACACTCAGTACTTC
CDR3aa: CSPNHDSTKAKNTQYF

v_gene: TRBV20-1
j_gene: TRBJ1-2
d_gene: NA
abundance: NA
CDR3nt: TGCAGTGCCGGGACGGCCGTCGGCTACACCTTC
CDR3aa: CSAGTAVGYTF

v_gene: TRBV2
j_gene: TRBJ1-6
d_gene: TRBD1
abundance: few
CDR3nt: TGTGCCAGCAGTAACCAGGGGGCGCGGAATTCACCCCTCCACTTT
CDR3aa: CASSNQGARNSPLHF

v_gene: TRBV11-3
j_gene: TRBJ2-3
d_gene: TRBD1
abundance: NA
CDR3nt: TGTGCCAGCAGCGGCGGAGGACAGGGGGAGGCAGATACACGGTATTTT
CDR3aa: CASSGGGQGEADTRYF

v_gene: TRBV5-1
j_gene: TRBJ1-2
d_gene: TRBD1
abundance: NA
CDR3nt: TGCGCCAGCAATTCTGGACAGGGGAGAGATGGCTACACCTTC
CDR3aa: CASNSGQGRDGYTF

v_gene: TRBV7-9
j_gene: TRBJ2-7
d_gene: NA
abundance: few
CDR3nt: TGTGCCAGCAGCTTACCTGCATGGTACGAGCAGTACTTC
CDR3aa: CASSLPAWYEQYF

v_gene: TRBV11-1
j_gene: TRBJ2-1
d_gene: NA
abundance: medium-sized
CDR3nt: TGTGCCAGCAGCCTCCGGGACAACAATGAGCAGTTCTTC
CDR3aa: CASSLRDNNEQFF

v_gene: TRBV12-3/TRBV12-4
j_gene: TRBJ1-6
d_gene: NA
abundance: NA
CDR3nt: TGTGCCAGCAGGACAAGTATCCAGAGATCACCCCTCCACTTT
CDR3aa: CASRTSIQRSPLHF

v_gene: TRBV11-2
j_gene: TRBJ2-7
d_gene: TRBD2
abundance: NA
CDR3nt: TGTGCCACCAGCCCAAGCGGGACTCTACCCTACGAGCAGTACTTC
CDR3aa: CATSPSGTLPYEQYF

v_gene: TRBV5-4
j_gene: TRBJ1-4
d_gene: TRBD1
abundance: NA
CDR3nt: TGTGCCTGCAGTCCCGGGGGACAGAATAATGAAAAACTGTTTTTT
CDR3aa: CACSPGGQNNEKLFF

v_gene: TRBV9
j_gene: TRBJ1-4
d_gene: NA
abundance: NA
CDR3nt: TGTGCCAGCAGCGTAGATGGGACCGTTGGGACTGAAAAGCTGTTTTTT
CDR3aa: CASSVDGTVGTEKLFF

v_gene: TRBV7-8
j_gene: TRBJ1-4
d_gene: TRBD1
abundance: many
CDR3nt: TGTGCCAGCAGCTTGGCGACAGGGGGTCACGAAAAACTGTTTTTT
CDR3aa: CASSLATGGHEKLFF

v_gene: TRBV5-1
j_gene: TRBJ2-2
d_gene: NA
abundance: few
CDR3nt: TGCGCCAGCAACGAGAACACCGGGGAGCTGTTTTTT
CDR3aa: CASNENTGELFF